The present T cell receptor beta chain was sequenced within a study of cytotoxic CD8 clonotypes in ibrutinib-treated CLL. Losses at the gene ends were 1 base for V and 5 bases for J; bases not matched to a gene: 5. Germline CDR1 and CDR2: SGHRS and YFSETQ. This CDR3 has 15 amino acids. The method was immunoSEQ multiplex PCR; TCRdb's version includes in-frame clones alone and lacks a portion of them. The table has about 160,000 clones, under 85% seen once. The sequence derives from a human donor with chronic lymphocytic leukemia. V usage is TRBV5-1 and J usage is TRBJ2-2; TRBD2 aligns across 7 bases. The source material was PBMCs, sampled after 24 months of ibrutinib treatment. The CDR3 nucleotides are TGCGCCAGCAGCTTGCAACTAGCGCCAACCGGGGAGCTGTTTTTT. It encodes CASSLQLAPTGELFF.